Below, 23 T cell receptor beta chains from the same sample are listed, as sequenced in a study of blood T cell repertoires in COVID-19. Method: immunoSEQ multiplex PCR; TCRdb's copy keeps in-frame clones and lacks some. The profile covers roughly 90,000 clones, with around 84% appearing a single time and more than 30% taken by the ten largest. Specimen: peripheral blood. All receptors come from a man aged 80 or over with acute or convalescent COVID-19.

The rearrangement uses TRBV6-5 and TRBJ1-1; TRBD1 might be the D (6 bases). The CDR3 extends over 14 amino acids. V lost 5 bases and J 9 bases, leaving 19 bases between the germline ends. CDR1 MNHEY and CDR2 SVGAGI come from the germline V gene. The CDR3 is CASSNPAGDVKAFF. For the CDR3, the DNA is TGTGCCAGCAGTAACCCAGCAGGGGACGTTAAAGCTTTCTTT.

The V and J genes are TRBV3-1 (or the pseudogene TRBV3-2) and TRBJ1-5, with D possibly matching TRBD1 (5 bases). Germline V gene sequence: CDR1 LGHDT, CDR2 YNNKEL (reference sequence). V lost 7 bases to trimming and J lost 5 bases, with 15 bases between them. CDR3 size: 14 residues. CDR3 nucleotides: TGTGCCAGCAACGCAGGGCCCTTCCATCAGCCCCAGCATTTT. Translation gives CASNAGPFHQPQHF.

This rearrangement joins TRBV6-2 or TRBV6-3 to TRBJ2-1, with 7 nucleotides matching TRBD2. V was clipped by 2 bases and J by 2 bases; unmatched bases: 9. Per germline, CDR1 MNHEY and CDR2 SVGEGT. The CDR3 has 17 residues. CDR3 DNA sequence: TGTGCCAGCAGTTACCGAACAACCGGGACTACCTACAATGAGCAGTTCTTC. Protein product: CASSYRTTGTTYNEQFF.

This clone has only a few counts. This chain uses TRBV12-3 or TRBV12-4 with TRBJ2-7; 14 bases are shared with TRBD2. J lost 12 bases, V lost 5 bases, and 6 bases had no gene match. This CDR3 spans 13 amino acids. The CDR3 loop reads CASSPGLAGVGYF. CDR3 in DNA: TGTGCCAGCAGTCCGGGACTAGCGGGAGTAGGGTACTTC.

The chain links TRBV13 to TRBJ2-2; tentative D call: TRBD2 (5 bases). This CDR3 is 16 amino acids long. Germline V gene data show CDR1 as PRHDT and CDR2 as FYEKMQ (reference sequence). The V end was cut by 5 bases, the J end by 4 bases, with 17 bases between. The CDR3 region has the DNA TGTGCCAGCAGCCCGGCGCAAGGCGGAGGCACCGGGGAGCTGTTTTTT. It codes for CASSPAQGGGTGELFF.

This chain links TRBV11-2 with TRBJ2-6, with 11 nucleotides matching TRBD1. The CDR3 runs to 19 residues. After removal of 0 bases from V and 4 bases from J, the junction contained 8 bases not matched to a gene. Germline loops: CDR1 SGHAT, CDR2 FQNNGV. CDR3 sequence (DNA): TGTGCCAGCAGCTTAGATGGCGGACAGGGGGCGAGCGGGGCCAACGTCCTGACTTTC. Translated: CASSLDGGQGASGANVLTF.

For the CDR3, the DNA is TGTGCCAGCAGTTTAGTGGGACAGGGAATCTACGAGCAGTACTTC. It yields the protein CASSLVGQGIYEQYF. The genes are TRBV27 and TRBJ2-7; TRBD1 matches 9 bases. The CDR3 loop spans 15 amino acids. The J segment lost 3 bases and the V segment lost 2 bases, leaving 5 bases of the junction unmatched. Germline assignment: CDR1 MNHEY and CDR2 SMNVEV (reference sequence).

This sequence joins TRBV28 and TRBJ2-7; D perhaps matches TRBD2 (6 bases). The V gene lost 5 bases and the J gene lost 2 bases, with 13 bases spanning the gap. Germline V gives CDR1 MDHEN, CDR2 SYDVKM. This CDR3 is built from 14 residues. CDR3 in amino acids: CASSLPGGTYEQYF. CDR3 nucleotide sequence: TGTGCCAGCAGTCTCCCAGGCGGGACCTACGAGCAGTACTTC. The full variable domain, completed using reference TRBV28 and TRBJ2-7, is DVKVTQSSRYLVKRTGEKVFLECVQDMDHENMFWYRQDPGLGLRLIYFSYDVKMKEKGDIPEGYSVSREKKERFSLILESASTNQTSMYLCASSLPGGTYEQYFGPGTRLTVT.

This clone has just one count. The V call is TRBV12-5, the J call TRBJ2-1, with 7 bases lining up with TRBD2. The germline CDR1 and CDR2 sequences are LGHNT and FRNRAP. After removal of 0 bases from V and 6 bases from J, the junction contained 8 bases not matched to a gene. CDR3 length equals 16 residues. The CDR3 DNA is TGTGCTAGTGGTTTGGTACTTAGCGGGTCAGCCAATGAGCAGTTCTTC. Residues: CASGLVLSGSANEQFF.

CDR3 DNA sequence: TGTGCCAGCAGTGAAGCGCAAAACAGGGCTGGAAACACCATATATTTT. It yields the protein CASSEAQNRAGNTIYF. The chain combines TRBV2 with TRBJ1-3, with D perhaps matching TRBD1 (6 bases). Germline V CDR1 and CDR2: SNHLY, FYNNEI. With 0 bases removed from V and 2 bases from J, the gap between germline ends came to 11 bases. The CDR3 has 16 residues.

This clone was seen only once. The chain has TRBV11-2 and TRBJ2-7, with unresolved D. V lost 1 base and J lost 6, with 4 bases in between. Per germline, CDR1 SGHAT and CDR2 FQNNGV. The CDR3 runs to 11 residues. The CDR3 reads CASSLVREQYF. The CDR3 nucleotides read TGTGCCAGCAGCTTAGTCCGCGAGCAGTACTTC.

This clone was recorded only once. The chain combines TRBV19 with TRBJ2-3; D is possibly TRBD2 (6 bases). The germline V gene encodes CDR1 LNHDA and CDR2 SQIVND (reference sequence). This CDR3 has 14 amino acids. The germline V and J ends were trimmed by 3 bases and 6 bases, with 13 bases remaining between them. As DNA, the CDR3 is TGTGCCAGTAGTATTATTTCGGCGGGGGATACGCAGTATTTT. This gives the protein CASSIISAGDTQYF. Drawing the rest from reference TRBV19 and TRBJ2-3, the complete variable domain is DGGITQSPKYLFRKEGQNVTLSCEQNLNHDAMYWYRQDPGQGLRLIYYSQIVNDFQKGDIAEGYSVSREKKESFPLTVTSAQKNPTAFYLCASSIISAGDTQYFGPGTRLTVL.

This rearrangement joins TRBV6-5 to TRBJ2-1; TRBD2 matches at 15 bases. J gave up 8 bases and V 2 bases, and 4 bases lay outside the gene matches. Germline loops: CDR1 MNHEY, CDR2 SVGAGI. There are 16 residues in the CDR3. This CDR3 is CASSYAGLAGGDEQFF. Here the CDR3 DNA reads TGTGCCAGCAGTTACGCAGGACTAGCGGGAGGGGATGAGCAGTTCTTC.

This sequence joins TRBV27 and TRBJ1-3; D unresolved. The germline gives CDR1 MNHEY, CDR2 SMNVEV (reference sequence). Trimming took off 3 bases at V and 0 bases at J, with 9 bases between the two ends. The CDR3 spans 15 residues. CDR3 in DNA: TGTGCCAGCAGTTTGTCGAGGGACTCTGGAAACACCATATATTTT. Translation: CASSLSRDSGNTIYF.

The chain has TRBV18 and TRBJ2-3; D possibly corresponds to TRBD1 (5 bases). The CDR3 sequence is 14 residues long. Germline CDR1 KGHSH, CDR2 LQKENI. The V end was cut by 3 bases, the J end by 2 bases, with 9 bases between. The CDR3: CASSPVGLTDTQYF. As DNA, the CDR3 is TGTGCCAGCTCACCGGTGGGGCTCACAGATACGCAGTATTTT.

The CDR3 is CASSSPAAGGANVLTF. The DNA of the CDR3 is TGTGCCAGCAGCTCACCGGCGGCGGGGGGGGCCAACGTCCTGACTTTC. V usage is TRBV7-2 and J usage is TRBJ2-6; maybe TRBD2 (6 bases). The germline V gene has CDR1 SGHTA and CDR2 FQGNSA. CDR3 size: 16 residues. V shed 4 bases and J shed 4 bases, with 14 bases lying between them.

The chain joins TRBV19 to TRBJ1-5; TRBD1 aligns across 7 bases. V trimming: 4 bases; J trimming: 0 bases; junction bases outside the gene matches: 6. This CDR3 has 16 residues. The V gene's germline CDR1 is LNHDA and CDR2 SQIVND (reference sequence). CDR3 sequence reads: CASSKDRFYSNQPQHF. The CDR3 DNA sequence: TGTGCCAGTAGTAAGGACAGGTTCTATAGCAATCAGCCCCAGCATTTT.

The chain joins TRBV14 to TRBJ1-6; D gene unclear. There are 12 residues in the CDR3. Germline CDR1 reads SGHDN; CDR2 reads FVKESK. V gave up 1 base and J gave up 14 bases, with 9 bases separating them. CDR3 coding DNA: TGTGCCAGCAGCCAAGCGAGCCTGACCCTCCACTTT. This sequence encodes CASSQASLTLHF. Complete variable domain (other parts from reference TRBV14 and TRBJ1-6): EAGVTQFPSHSVIEKGQTVTLRCDPISGHDNLYWYRRVMGKEIKFLLHFVKESKQDESGMPNNRFLAERTGGTYSTLKVQPAELEDSGVYFCASSQASLTLHFGNGTRLTVT.

The V and J genes are TRBV2 and TRBJ1-6; the match to TRBD1 covers 11 bases. Trimming took 2 bases from V and 10 from J; bases not matched to a gene: 4. This CDR3 region has 15 residues. CDR1 is SNHLY and CDR2 is FYNNEI in the germline V gene. The DNA of the CDR3 is TGTGCCAGCAGTGAATTGGGACAGGGGGGGTCACCCCTCCACTTT. Translating it yields CASSELGQGGSPLHF.

The chain recombines TRBV2 with TRBJ2-7, with 11 bases lining up with TRBD2. This CDR3 spans 15 amino acids. V lost 4 bases to trimming and J lost 2 bases; unmatched junction nucleotides: 4. Germline lookup yields CDR1 SNHLY and CDR2 FYNNEI. The CDR3 nucleotides read TGTGCCAGCAGTGCCCGACTAGCGGGGCCCTACGAGCAGTACTTC. Amino acids: CASSARLAGPYEQYF.

The chain uses TRBV9 and TRBJ2-1, with D possibly TRBD2 on 6 matching bases. Germline CDR1 reads SGDLS; CDR2 reads YYNGEE. The CDR3 sequence is 14 residues long. Trimming cost V 0 bases and J 10 bases, with 14 bases left between them. As DNA, the CDR3 is TGTGCCAGCAGCGTAGAGGAGGGGCGGCAAGAGCAGTTCTTC. This translates into CASSVEEGRQEQFF.

V is TRBV2 and J is TRBJ2-1; 7 bases fit TRBD2. The V and J ends lost 2 bases and 2 bases, in that order; junction bases with no gene match: 6. Looked up from germline, CDR1 is SNHLY and CDR2 is FYNNEI. The CDR3 has 16 amino acids. DNA for the CDR3: TGTGCCAGCAGTGAAATATCTAGCGGAGCCTACAATGAGCAGTTCTTC. Its protein product is CASSEISSGAYNEQFF.

The gene calls are TRBV7-9 and TRBJ1-5; 9 nucleotides agree with TRBD1. The CDR3 extends over 15 amino acids. CDR1 SEHNR and CDR2 FQNEAQ come from the germline V gene (reference sequence). Losses at the gene ends were 1 base for V and 5 bases for J; bases not matched to a gene: 3. CDR3: CASSLGQGVYQPQHF. For the CDR3, the DNA is TGTGCCAGCAGCTTAGGACAGGGGGTCTATCAGCCCCAGCATTTT. The full variable domain, rest sourced from reference TRBV7-9 and TRBJ1-5, is DTGVSQNPRHKITKRGQNVTFRCDPISEHNRLYWYRQTLGQGPEFLTYFQNEAQLEKSRLLSDRFSAERPKGSFSTLEIQRTEQGDSAMYLCASSLGQGVYQPQHFGDGTRLSIL.